The T cell receptor (beta chain) described here comes from a study of a mutant IDH1 vaccine in newly diagnosed glioma. Noted time point: baseline, week 1 (first vaccination visit). Specified treatment: pre-vaccination baseline after standard-of-care therapy. J gave up 5 bases and V 4 bases, and 4 bases lay outside the gene matches. This CDR3 is built from 15 residues. Germline V gene sequence: CDR1 SGHRS, CDR2 YFSETQ. This clone was observed once. Repertoires were generated with immunoSEQ multiplex PCR, while TCRdb's copy carries only in-frame clones and drops some. The sample yields about 51,000 clones, 70% to 80% seen once.

The sample was PBMCs, taken from a glioma patient treated with radiotherapy, temozolomide or both. V usage is TRBV5-1 and J usage is TRBJ2-5, with 14 bases lining up with TRBD2. The clonotype originates from a woman between 35 and 50 years old with glioma. The DNA of the CDR3 is TGCGCCAGCAGCCTCGGGACTAGCGGGGGTGAGACCCAGTACTTC. Amino acid sequence: CASSLGTSGGETQYF.